This T cell receptor (beta chain) was found in a study of blood T cell repertoires in COVID-19. TCRdb keeps only in-frame clones here, not all; method: immunoSEQ multiplex PCR. The top ten hold about 2.9% of the sample, which has some 140,000 clones, just under 85% seen once. This clonotype originated in a woman older than 75 with acute or convalescent COVID-19. The sequenced material came from peripheral blood.

The CDR3 DNA sequence: TGTGCCAGCAGAGCTGATCCCTCTGGAAACACCATATATTTT. Amino acid sequence: CASRADPSGNTIYF. This chain joins TRBV5-4 and TRBJ1-3, with D hard to call. The V and J ends lost 5 bases and 0 bases respectively, with 9 bases between them. CDR3 length equals 14 residues. Germline V CDR1 and CDR2: SGHNT, YYREEE (reference sequence).